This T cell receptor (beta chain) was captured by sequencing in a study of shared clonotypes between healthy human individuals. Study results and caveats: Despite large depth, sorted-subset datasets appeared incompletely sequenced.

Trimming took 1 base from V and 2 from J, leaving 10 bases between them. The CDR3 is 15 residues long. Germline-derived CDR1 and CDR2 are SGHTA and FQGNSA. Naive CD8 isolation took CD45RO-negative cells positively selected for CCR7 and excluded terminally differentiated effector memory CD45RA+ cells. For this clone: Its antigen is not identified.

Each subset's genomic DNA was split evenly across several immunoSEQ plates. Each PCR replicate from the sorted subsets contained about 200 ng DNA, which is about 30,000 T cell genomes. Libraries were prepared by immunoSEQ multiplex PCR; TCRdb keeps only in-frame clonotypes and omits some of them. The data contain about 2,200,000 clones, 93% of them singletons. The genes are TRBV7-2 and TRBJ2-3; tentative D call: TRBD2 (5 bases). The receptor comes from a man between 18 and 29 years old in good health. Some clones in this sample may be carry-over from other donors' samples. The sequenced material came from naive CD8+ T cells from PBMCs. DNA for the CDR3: TGTGCCAGCAGCTTAGTAACGGGATACACAGATACGCAGTATTTT. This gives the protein CASSLVTGYTDTQYF.